This T cell receptor beta chain was profiled in a study of blood T cell repertoires in COVID-19. Looking at the study overall: The United States, Italy and Spain supplied acute and convalescent COVID-19 samples. T cells, B-cell-depleted T cells, or PBMCs supplied cDNA or gDNA.

Original processing notes: Quantification of nucleated cells was approximated via reference gene primer amplification. Sequencing was performed with immunoSEQ multiplex PCR; in TCRdb, only in-frame clones are kept and a portion is missing. D and trimming come from the DNA, and the V and J calls and clone size come from that table. The top ten hold 6% to 6.5% of the sample, which has more than 95,000 clones, roughly 87% seen once. The source is a human donor in a cohort sampled during active COVID-19. Sequences were obtained from peripheral blood.

CDR3 amino acids: CASSVGMADTQYF. The CDR3 DNA sequence: TGTGCCAGCAGCGTAGGAATGGCTGATACGCAGTATTTT. V is TRBV9 and J is TRBJ2-3; D not certain. The CDR3 is 13 amino acids. The V and J ends lost 0 bases and 6 bases respectively, with 8 bases between them. Germline V gives CDR1 SGDLS, CDR2 YYNGEE.